Listed below are T cell receptor beta chains from one sample, sequenced in a study of cytomegalovirus exposure and HLA in healthy donors. Sequenced by immunoSEQ multiplex PCR; TCRdb stores in-frame clones only, minus some. The sample lists approximately 150,000 clones; around four fifths were seen once. Sequencing was done on a sample of PBMCs. These receptors originate from a man under 40 in good health and CMV-seropositive. CDR3s include the opening cysteine and the closing phenylalanine or tryptophan. The D gene is left open where the match is weak. Not every row has a clone size; where given, it reads once, few, many or a size class.

j_call d_call v_call clone_size cdr3_aa cdr3_nt
TRBJ1-1 - TRBV2 - CASSNRLMNTEAFF TGTGCCAGCAGTAACAGGTTGATGAACACTGAAGCTTTCTTT
TRBJ2-7 TRBD1 TRBV10-2 - CASRETGGGYYEQYF TGCGCCAGCAGGGAAACAGGGGGCGGCTACTACGAGCAGTACTTC
TRBJ1-3 - TRBV28 - CASTRRGLHSGNTIYF TGTGCCAGCACCCGCAGAGGTTTACACTCTGGAAACACCATATATTTT
TRBJ1-6 - TRBV7-9 - CASSSLQGMPNSPLHF TGTGCCAGCAGCTCGTTACAGGGAATGCCTAATTCACCCCTCCACTTT
TRBJ2-3 - TRBV5-1 once CASSSRGYPTDTQYF TGCGCCAGCAGCTCCAGGGGCTACCCCACAGATACGCAGTATTTT
TRBJ2-2 TRBD1 TRBV10-3 - CATWTGANTGELFF TGTGCCACCTGGACAGGGGCAAACACCGGGGAGCTGTTTTTT
TRBJ2-1 TRBD2 TRBV9 - CASSVAPSGGPHNEQFF TGTGCCAGCAGCGTAGCTCCTAGCGGGGGACCCCACAATGAGCAGTTCTTC
TRBJ2-1 - TRBV6-5 - CATRGRDNEQFF TGTGCCACCCGGGGTCGGGACAATGAGCAGTTCTTC
TRBJ1-6 - TRBV23-1 few CARPPGPHSPLHF TGCGCCAGGCCCCCGGGTCCCCATTCACCCCTCCACTTT
TRBJ1-4 - TRBV19 - CASTTTGGNEKLFF TGTGCCAGTACGACGACAGGAGGTAATGAAAAACTGTTTTTT
TRBJ2-7 - TRBV15 - CATSSPRGEQYF TGTGCCACCAGCAGCCCGCGGGGCGAGCAGTACTTC
TRBJ2-2 - TRBV9 - CASSPKGLSTGELFF TGTGCCAGCAGCCCAAAGGGACTGTCCACCGGGGAGCTGTTTTTT
TRBJ1-4 - TRBV6-6 - CASTPRQGGEKLFF TGTGCCAGCACCCCAAGGCAGGGTGGTGAAAAACTGTTTTTT
TRBJ2-3 - TRBV6-5 - CASSSKPRDNTDTQYF TGTGCCAGCAGTTCCAAACCCCGGGACAACACAGATACGCAGTATTTT
TRBJ1-1 - TRBV6-6 - CASSSASRGAAEAFF TGTGCCAGCAGTTCAGCCTCTCGGGGTGCCGCTGAAGCTTTCTTT
TRBJ2-3 TRBD2 TRBV4-3 - CASSRELGGDTQYF TGCGCCAGCAGCCGCGAACTGGGAGGGGATACGCAGTATTTT
TRBJ1-2 - TRBV21-1 - CASSKQLHDYGYTF TGTGCCAGCAGCAAACAGTTGCACGACTATGGCTACACCTTC
TRBJ1-1 - TRBV6-6 - CASRGVRFTEAFF TGTGCCAGCAGAGGGGTTCGGTTCACTGAAGCTTTCTTT
TRBJ2-2 - TRBV2 - CASWTPKGTGELFF TGTGCCAGCTGGACACCGAAGGGCACCGGGGAGCTGTTTTTT
TRBJ2-1 - TRBV4-2 - CASSQDHGGFSYNEQFF TGTGCCAGCAGCCAAGATCACGGAGGATTCTCCTACAATGAGCAGTTCTTC
TRBJ2-7 - TRBV7-8 - CASSLAHLLQGYNDEQYF TGTGCCAGCAGCTTAGCCCATTTACTCCAGGGGTATAATGACGAGCAGTACTTC
TRBJ1-1 TRBD1 TRBV11-1 - CASTATGVNTEAFF TGTGCCAGCACCGCAACAGGGGTGAACACTGAAGCTTTCTTT
TRBJ2-5 - TRBV7-2 - CASSFFVALYQETQYF TGTGCCAGCAGCTTTTTTGTAGCGTTGTACCAAGAGACCCAGTACTTC
TRBJ1-6 - TRBV7-3 - CASSLRTAYNSPLHF TGTGCCAGCAGCTTAAGGACAGCCTATAATTCACCCCTCCACTTT
TRBJ1-3 TRBD1 TRBV29-1 - CSGKDRSGNTIYF TGCAGCGGGAAGGACAGGAGTGGAAACACCATATATTTT